This TCR beta chain originates from a study of T-cell reconstitution after alpha-beta-depleted transplantation in children. Study results and limitations: Several patients had high TCRbeta diversity at day 60; it came from surviving recipient T cells and thymic progenitors. Expanded graft clones numbering several hundred reportedly gave rise to alpha-beta T cells about two months after transplant. It was newly produced T cells that mostly accounted for T-cell counts and diversity one year after transplant.

The CDR3 length is 17 residues. Germline V gene data show CDR1 as SGHDT and CDR2 as YYEEEE. V gave up 4 bases and J gave up 2 bases; unmatched junction bases: 10. TCRbeta library construction was performed incorporating unique molecular identifiers. TCRdb itself ran the PCR reads through MiXCR, one entry per CDR3 protein. The table records hundreds of thousands of distinct CDR3 sequences, around 8% of them present only once. A word on this clonotype: Its antigen is not known.

The chain couples TRBV5-6 to TRBJ2-2, with 8 bases matching TRBD1. The source of this sequence is a male patient younger than 18 who had a stem cell transplant for acute lymphoblastic leukemia, so the T cells may come from the graft donor. Sequenced here: PBMCs, mostly from graft donor cells, sampled 180 days after TCRalphabeta/CD19-depleted stem cell transplant. Here the CDR3 DNA reads TGTGCCAGCAGCCTTCCTCCGGACAGGGCCAACACCGGGGAGCTGTTTTTT. Translation: CASSLPPDRANTGELFF.